Following are 9 T cell receptor beta chains from one sample sequenced in a study of cytotoxic CD8 clonotypes in ibrutinib-treated CLL. Measured with immunoSEQ multiplex PCR; TCRdb has only the in-frame clones, and not every one. Among 250,000 to 350,000 clones listed, 70% to 80% were seen once. The sequenced sample was PBMCs, obtained at disease progression, from a patient treated with ibrutinib. The receptors were gathered from a human donor with chronic lymphocytic leukemia.

There are a few counts of this clone. The chain links TRBV10-3 to TRBJ1-2; 7 bases line up with TRBD1. V was clipped by 10 bases and J by 7 bases; unmatched bases: 9. The germline gives CDR1 ENHRY, CDR2 SYGVKD. The CDR3 has 12 amino acids. The CDR3 DNA follows: TGTGCCACCGGACAGGCCCAGTTTGGCTACACCTTC. It codes for CATGQAQFGYTF.

This chain links TRBV5-1 with TRBJ2-1, with 7 bases that match TRBD2. The junction had 7 bases not matched to a gene; V was cut back by 7 bases and J by 0 bases. Germline values: CDR1 SGHRS, CDR2 YFSETQ. The CDR3 runs 15 residues. The CDR3 region has the DNA TGCGCCAGCCGACCAGGCGGGAGCTCCTACAATGAGCAGTTCTTC. It is translated as CASRPGGSSYNEQFF.

The rearrangement uses TRBV11-2 and TRBJ2-7; perhaps TRBD1 as D (7 bases). Deletions cut 1 base from V and 6 bases from J, with 13 bases between. The CDR3 runs 14 residues. CDR1 is SGHAT, CDR2 FQNNGV, per germline. CDR3 protein: CASSLGQGGFEQYF. The CDR3 DNA is TGTGCCAGCAGCTTAGGGCAGGGGGGCTTCGAGCAGTACTTC.

J is TRBJ1-4 and V is TRBV4-1; perhaps TRBD1 as D (6 bases). V was pared by 4 bases and J by 8 bases, with 20 bases between. Germline CDR1 reads MGHRA; CDR2 reads YSYEKL. The CDR3 contains 16 residues. CDR3 amino acids: CASSPMGQGIREKLFF. CDR3 DNA sequence: TGCGCCAGCAGCCCCATGGGCCAGGGGATACGAGAAAAACTGTTTTTT.

The chain uses TRBV10-3 and TRBJ2-2, with TRBD1 matching over 11 bases. There are 23 residues in the CDR3. V trimming: 4 bases; J trimming: 1 base; junction bases outside the gene matches: 23. Germline values: CDR1 ENHRY, CDR2 SYGVKD. CDR3 coding DNA: TGTGCCATCAGTGCCCCCGGGACAGGGGGACACCAGGTAAACGTCGGGAACACCGGGGAGCTGTTTTTT. Its translation: CAISAPGTGGHQVNVGNTGELFF.

The J gene is TRBJ1-4, the V gene TRBV2; D not resolved. The V end was cut by 4 bases, the J end by 11 bases, with 14 bases between. CDR3 size: 13 residues. Looked up from germline, CDR1 is SNHLY and CDR2 is FYNNEI. Here the CDR3 reads CASSGVRLDKLFF. Here the CDR3 DNA reads TGTGCCAGCAGTGGAGTGAGACTGGACAAACTGTTTTTT.

This clone was found a few times. The V gene is TRBV4-1, the J gene TRBJ2-1; D is perhaps TRBD1 (6 bases). Germline CDR1 reads MGHRA; CDR2 reads YSYEKL. Trimming removed 5 bases at V and 4 bases at J, with 21 bases between. There are 17 residues in the CDR3. In DNA, the CDR3 is TGCGCCAGCAGCAGCTATTCGCCAGGACAGCCTTACAATGAGCAGTTCTTC. Translation gives CASSSYSPGQPYNEQFF.

The chain uses TRBV19 and TRBJ2-5; 7 bases line up with TRBD1. Per the germline V gene, CDR1 is LNHDA and CDR2 is SQIVND (reference sequence). Trimming took 5 bases from V and 4 from J; bases not matched to a gene: 13. The CDR3 has 16 amino acids. CDR3 in amino acids: CASSSWTGTGGETQYF. CDR3 in DNA: TGTGCCAGTAGTTCTTGGACAGGAACTGGAGGAGAGACCCAGTACTTC. Using reference TRBV19 and TRBJ2-5 for the parts outside the CDR3, the full variable domain is DGGITQSPKYLFRKEGQNVTLSCEQNLNHDAMYWYRQDPGQGLRLIYYSQIVNDFQKGDIAEGYSVSREKKESFPLTVTSAQKNPTAFYLCASSSWTGTGGETQYFGPGTRLLVL.

The CDR3 sequence is CASSYIGTGGIGYTF. The CDR3 bases are TGCGCCAGCAGCTACATAGGGACAGGGGGAATTGGCTACACCTTC. This chain joins TRBV5-1 and TRBJ1-2, with TRBD1 matching 11 bases. With V trimmed by 3 bases and J by 7 bases, 8 bases remained unmatched. Per the germline V gene, CDR1 is SGHRS and CDR2 is YFSETQ. The CDR3 has 15 residues. Drawing the rest from reference TRBV5-1 and TRBJ1-2, the complete variable domain is KAGVTQTPRYLIKTRGQQVTLSCSPISGHRSVSWYQQTPGQGLQFLFEYFSETQRNKGNFPGRFSGRQFSNSRSEMNVSTLELGDSALYLCASSYIGTGGIGYTFGSGTRLTVV.